The 21 T cell receptor beta chains below were found in one sample sequenced in a study of spatial heterogeneity in lung cancer. Time point described: blood at routine non-recurrence follow-up after resection. TCRdb re-called the 5' RACE reads through MiXCR, storing one row per CDR3 protein. The profile covers 15,000 to 20,000 distinct CDR3 sequences, with 5% to 7.5% appearing a single time and about 23% taken by the ten largest. The material was PBMCs, obtained at follow-up. The receptors originated from a male donor with early-stage non-small cell lung cancer.

The table lists this clonotype with many counts. The chain uses TRBV12-3 or TRBV12-4 and TRBJ2-7; 7 bases match TRBD2. With 1 base clipped from V and 2 bases from J, the junction kept 2 bases outside the gene matches. This CDR3 has 14 residues. The CDR3 spells CASSLGLATYEQYF. The CDR3 coding sequence is TGTGCCAGCAGTTTAGGACTAGCTACCTACGAGCAGTACTTC.

This clonotype was detected many times. The genes are TRBV20-1 and TRBJ2-3; D unresolved. Trimming took off 3 bases at V and 1 base at J, with 8 bases between the two ends. Germline lookup yields CDR1 DFQATT and CDR2 SNEGSKA (reference sequence). The CDR3 covers 13 residues. The CDR3: CSASATGTDTQYF. As DNA, the CDR3 is TGCAGTGCTAGTGCCACTGGCACAGATACGCAGTATTTT.

This clonotype was counted many times. V is TRBV27 and J is TRBJ1-6, with 11 bases aligning to TRBD1. Germline loops: CDR1 MNHEY, CDR2 SMNVEV (reference sequence). After removal of 5 bases from V and 6 bases from J, the junction contained 3 bases not matched to a gene. CDR3 length: 15 residues. The DNA for the CDR3 is TGTGCCAGCAGTCCCGGGACAGGGGGTAATTCACCCCTCCACTTT. Protein sequence: CASSPGTGGNSPLHF.

This clonotype has a count of ten or more. The J gene is TRBJ2-3, the V gene TRBV7-9; 7 nucleotides agree with TRBD1. The CDR3 extends over 16 amino acids. Germline V gene sequence: CDR1 SEHNR, CDR2 FQNEAQ (reference sequence). V gave up 5 bases and J gave up 3 bases; unmatched junction bases: 11. CDR3 nucleotide sequence: TGTGCCAGCAGCATTCGGACAGGCCGTAGGACAGATACGCAGTATTTT. Translation gives CASSIRTGRRTDTQYF. Combining the CDR3 with reference TRBV7-9 and TRBJ2-3 gives the whole variable domain DTGVSQNPRHKITKRGQNVTFRCDPISEHNRLYWYRQTLGQGPEFLTYFQNEAQLEKSRLLSDRFSAERPKGSFSTLEIQRTEQGDSAMYLCASSIRTGRRTDTQYFGPGTRLTVL.

By sample share, this clonotype is medium-sized. This chain connects TRBV9 to TRBJ2-1, with 12 positions matching TRBD2. Germline assignment: CDR1 SGDLS and CDR2 YYNGEE. The junction had 2 bases not matched to a gene; V was cut back by 0 bases and J by 7 bases. The CDR3 totals 15 residues. This CDR3 reads CASSVGLAGANEQFF. CDR3 in DNA: TGTGCCAGCAGCGTAGGACTAGCGGGAGCAAATGAGCAGTTCTTC.

This clonotype was seen ten or more times. The V gene is TRBV7-2, the J gene TRBJ1-1; 7 positions agree with TRBD1. J lost 8 bases, V lost 0 bases, and 6 bases had no gene match. Germline assignment: CDR1 SGHTA and CDR2 FQGNSA. This CDR3 comprises 14 residues. The CDR3 sequence: CASSLAQGQTEAFF. CDR3 DNA: TGTGCCAGCAGCTTAGCCCAGGGACAGACAGAAGCTTTCTTT.

This clonotype was found a few times. The chain recombines TRBV15 with TRBJ1-2; 8 bases line up with TRBD1. CDR1 and CDR2 from the germline V gene are LNHNV and YYDKDF (reference sequence). The CDR3 extends over 13 amino acids. V shed 4 bases and J 8 bases; nucleotides not matched to a gene: 6. The CDR3 here is CATSIRTGQGYTF. In DNA, the CDR3 is TGTGCCACCAGCATTCGGACAGGGCAAGGCTACACCTTC.

This clonotype was seen more than once but under ten times. This may be a read error, as it is one base from a much larger clone. The chain couples TRBV11-3 to TRBJ2-1, with D possibly being TRBD1 (5 bases). V was clipped by 1 base and J by 14 bases, with 12 bases between them. Per the germline V gene, CDR1 is SGHNT and CDR2 is YENEEA. The CDR3 contains 12 residues. The CDR3 is CASSLGARAKFF. In DNA form, the CDR3 reads TGTGCCAGCAGCTTAGGCGCCAGGGCGAAGTTCTTC. Filled out from reference TRBV11-3 and TRBJ2-1, the complete variable domain reads EAGVVQSPRYKIIEKKQPVAFWCNPISGHNTLYWYLQNLGQGPELLIRYENEEAVDDSQLPKDRFSAERLKGVDSTLKIQPAELGDSAVYLCASSLGARAKFFGPGTRLTVL.

This clonotype has a count of ten or more. V gene TRBV28 combines with J gene TRBJ2-6, with 9 nucleotides matching TRBD2. Germline V gene lookup returns CDR1 MDHEN and CDR2 SYDVKM. This CDR3 region has 18 residues. The trim removed 0 bases at V and 2 bases at J, leaving 5 bases unmatched. The CDR3 DNA sequence: TGTGCCAGCAGTTTATGGGCGGGAGGGTCCGCTGGGGCCAACGTCCTGACTTTC. This codes for CASSLWAGGSAGANVLTF.

A remark on this clonotype: Possible read error: a much larger clone is one base away. The DNA of the CDR3 is TGTGCCAGCACCACCGAGACACCGGTGTCCGGGGAGCTGTTTTTT. It translates to CASTTETPVSGELFF. V and J are TRBV2 and TRBJ2-2; D unclear. V lost 7 bases and J 6 bases, leaving 18 bases between the germline ends. Germline V lookup: CDR1 SNHLY, CDR2 FYNNEI. The CDR3 is 15 residues long.

This clonotype is medium-sized (0.01 to 0.1%) within its sample. This sequence joins TRBV20-1 and TRBJ2-1, with 11 bases fitting TRBD2. The CDR3 consists of 18 residues. The germline V gene has CDR1 DFQATT and CDR2 SNEGSKA (reference sequence). The trim removed 0 bases at V and 5 bases at J, leaving 12 bases unmatched. Here the CDR3 DNA reads TGCAGTGCTAGAGATTCTGTAATGGGACTAGCGGTTAACAATGAGCAGTTCTTC. Its translation: CSARDSVMGLAVNNEQFF.

CDR3 nucleotide sequence: TGTGCCAGCAGCCCCAAGGCACTGGCGACTAATGAAAAACTGTTTTTT. Amino acid sequence: CASSPKALATNEKLFF. This chain uses TRBV7-9 with TRBJ1-4; D gene uncertain. This CDR3 is built from 16 residues. Germline V gene data show CDR1 as SEHNR and CDR2 as FQNEAQ (reference sequence). The germline V and J ends were trimmed by 5 bases and 2 bases, with 15 bases remaining between them. Complete variable domain (other parts from reference TRBV7-9 and TRBJ1-4): DTGVSQNPRHKITKRGQNVTFRCDPISEHNRLYWYRQTLGQGPEFLTYFQNEAQLEKSRLLSDRFSAERPKGSFSTLEIQRTEQGDSAMYLCASSPKALATNEKLFFGSGTQLSVL.

This clonotype was seen ten or more times. The rearrangement uses TRBV11-2 and TRBJ2-1, with 7 bases lining up with TRBD2. The V gene's germline CDR1 is SGHAT and CDR2 FQNNGV. The trim removed 5 bases at V and 6 bases at J, leaving 13 bases unmatched. The CDR3 spans 16 residues. CDR3 sequence reads: CASSPASRGIFNEQFF. CDR3 bases: TGTGCCAGCAGCCCAGCTTCGCGGGGGATTTTCAATGAGCAGTTCTTC.

In regard to this clonotype: This may arise from a read error, as a much more abundant clone is one base away. V gene TRBV3-1 combines with J gene TRBJ1-2; perhaps TRBD1 as D (6 bases). The CDR3 runs to 15 residues. Germline CDR1 LGHDT, CDR2 YNNKEL (reference sequence). In DNA form, the CDR3 reads TGTGCCAGCAGTCAAGCGGGGGGGGCCGACTATGGCTACACCTTC. This sequence encodes CASSQAGGADYGYTF.

This clonotype was recorded a few times. This rearrangement joins TRBV29-1 to TRBJ2-7, with TRBD1 identical over 9 bases. Germline CDR1 SQVTM, CDR2 ANQGSEA. V was pared by 7 bases and J by 1 base, with 2 bases of the junction left unmatched. The CDR3 extends over 12 amino acids. The CDR3 here is CSAGQGSYEQYF. The CDR3, as DNA: TGCAGCGCCGGACAGGGGTCCTACGAGCAGTACTTC.

The table lists this clonotype with many counts. This chain joins TRBV7-2 and TRBJ2-7, with TRBD2 matching over 12 bases. The CDR3 runs to 14 residues. Germline-derived CDR1 and CDR2 are SGHTA and FQGNSA. J was trimmed by 6 bases and V by 4 bases; bases with no gene match: 4. In nucleotides, the CDR3 is TGTGCCAGCAGCTCTCGGACTAGCGGGGCCGAGCAGTACTTC. It translates to CASSSRTSGAEQYF.

This clonotype was detected ten times or more. CDR3 protein: CASSSGGKETQYF. CDR3 DNA sequence: TGTGCCAGCAGTTCTGGGGGGAAAGAGACCCAGTACTTC. The chain is built from TRBV12-3 or TRBV12-4 and TRBJ2-5; possibly TRBD2 for D (6 bases). The CDR3 consists of 13 residues. Deletions cut 4 bases from V and 3 bases from J, with 9 bases between.

This clonotype showed up many times. For the CDR3, the DNA is TGTGCCAGCAGTGAAGCGCTATGGGCCGGGGAGCTGTTTTTT. This codes for CASSEALWAGELFF. The V gene is TRBV2, the J gene TRBJ2-2; no clear D. Germline lookup yields CDR1 SNHLY and CDR2 FYNNEI. The CDR3 runs 14 residues. The V gene lost 0 bases and the J gene lost 6 bases, with 8 bases spanning the gap.

This clonotype was picked up many times. The chain joins TRBV4-3 to TRBJ1-2; 7 bases map to TRBD1. The J segment lost 3 bases and the V segment lost 2 bases, leaving 3 bases of the junction unmatched. In germline, CDR1 is LGHNA, CDR2 YSLEER. CDR3 length: 14 residues. CDR3 in DNA: TGCGCCAGCAGCCAACCGGGACAGCACTATGGCTACACCTTC. Residues: CASSQPGQHYGYTF.

This clonotype was found many times. The genes are TRBV10-3 and TRBJ2-7; the D gene is possibly TRBD1 (5 bases). Per germline, CDR1 ENHRY and CDR2 SYGVKD. The CDR3 is made up of 13 amino acids. The V gene lost 4 bases and the J gene lost 6 bases, with 13 bases spanning the gap. The CDR3 reads CAISVDSAAEQYF. CDR3 DNA sequence: TGTGCCATCAGTGTAGACAGTGCGGCCGAGCAGTACTTC.

This clonotype occurred many times. The V gene is TRBV7-9, the J gene TRBJ1-4; D gene unclear. CDR1 is SEHNR, CDR2 FQNEAQ, per germline (reference sequence). This CDR3 has 17 amino acids. V gave up 5 bases and J gave up 0 bases, with 16 bases separating them. The CDR3 DNA reads TGTGCCAGCAGCCTTGGGGTACAGATAGCAACTAATGAAAAACTGTTTTTT. Protein sequence: CASSLGVQIATNEKLFF.